The present entry profiles one T cell receptor (beta chain) with its context. The data originate from a study of blood T cell repertoires in COVID-19. Study information: The United States, Italy and Spain provided the acute and convalescent COVID-19 samples.

The CDR3 totals 13 residues. Germline V gene lookup returns CDR1 SGHTA and CDR2 FQGTGA. Trimming shortened V by 5 bases and J by 4 bases, and 9 bases separated the two germline ends. The table came from immunoSEQ multiplex PCR; TCRdb's copy has only in-frame clones and leaves some out. The sample comprises nearly 350,000 clones, about 83% of which are singletons, and about 3% rests with the top ten. This receptor was identified in a man aged 25 to 40 with active or convalescent COVID-19. Sequencing input: peripheral blood. The gene calls are TRBV7-3 and TRBJ1-3; D is unresolved. The CDR3 reads CASSQLSGNTIYF. CDR3 sequence (DNA): TGTGCCAGCAGCCAACTTTCCGGAAACACCATATATTTT. The full variable domain, rest sourced from reference TRBV7-3 and TRBJ1-3, is GAGVSQTPSNKVTEKGKYVELRCDPISGHTALYWYRQSLGQGPEFLIYFQGTGAADDSGLPNDRFFAVRPEGSVSTLKIQRTERGDSAVYLCASSQLSGNTIYFGEGSWLTVV.